A selection of T cell receptor beta chains follows, all from one sample in a study of cytomegalovirus exposure and HLA in healthy donors. TCRdb's table, derived via immunoSEQ multiplex PCR, lists solely in-frame clones and lacks some. The sample lists approximately 150,000 clones; roughly 76% were seen once. Sequences were obtained from PBMCs. These receptor sequences come from a woman aged 45 to 65 in good health and CMV-seronegative. Both conserved end residues are part of each CDR3. The D gene is left open where the match is weak. Clone size, where shown, is once, few, many, or a class for clones that have expanded.

D gene,CDR3 length,J gene,V gene,clone size,CDR3 DNA,CDR3 protein
TRBD2,17,TRBJ2-1,TRBV4-1,-,TGCGCCAGCAGCCAGTTTGGGGGACTAGCGGGAGAAAATGAGCAGTTCTTC,CASSQFGGLAGENEQFF
TRBD2,18,TRBJ2-1,TRBV28,-,TGTGCCAGCAGTTCCACCTGGGGTAAGCGGGAGGTTGCCGATGAGCAGTTCTTC,CASSSTWGKREVADEQFF
-,14,TRBJ2-5,TRBV9,-,TGTGCCAGCAGTGCCCGGGGTGGGGAAGAGACCCAGTACTTC,CASSARGGEETQYF
-,16,TRBJ1-1,TRBV19,once,TGTGCCAGTGGGGAGTCCCGTGGATCCCTGAACACTGAAGCTTTCTTT,CASGESRGSLNTEAFF
TRBD2,14,TRBJ2-7,TRBV5-1,-,TGCGCCAGCAGCCTGACTAGCGAGACCTACGAGCAGTACTTC,CASSLTSETYEQYF
-,14,TRBJ1-1,TRBV10-2,-,TGCGCCAGCAGTGATGCGGGGATGGGCACTGAAGCTTTCTTT,CASSDAGMGTEAFF
-,15,TRBJ2-1,TRBV4-3,medium-sized,TGCGCCAGCAGCCAAGATCGCGATAGCTCAGATGAGCAGTTCTTC,CASSQDRDSSDEQFF
TRBD1,15,TRBJ2-1,TRBV7-8,-,TGTGCCAGCAGCTTAGGAGTGGACAGGTACAATGAGCAGTTCTTC,CASSLGVDRYNEQFF
-,16,TRBJ1-3,TRBV19,-,TGTGCCAGTAGTCCAATCTACACAGGCTCTGGAAACACCATATATTTT,CASSPIYTGSGNTIYF
TRBD2,13,TRBJ2-7,TRBV18,-,TGTGCCAGCTCGCCGACTAGCAGTTACGAGCAGTACTTC,CASSPTSSYEQYF
-,13,TRBJ1-2,TRBV6-5,-,TGTGCCAGCAGGGCAGGGTTTTCCTATGGCTACACCTTC,CASRAGFSYGYTF
TRBD2,15,TRBJ2-7,TRBV15,-,TGTGCCACCAGCAGAGATCTAGCGGGACTTCACGAGCAGTACTTC,CATSRDLAGLHEQYF
TRBD1,18,TRBJ1-5,TRBV4-1,-,TGCGCCAGCAGCCAAGGGGACAGGCCCCGGGGAGGCAATCAGCCCCAGCATTTT,CASSQGDRPRGGNQPQHF
-,12,TRBJ2-1,TRBV25-1,-,TGTGCCTATCGTAATCCTTACAATGAGCAGTTCTTC,CAYRNPYNEQFF
-,15,TRBJ1-1,TRBV18,-,TGCGCCAGCTCACCACCGGCGGTCTTGAACACTGAAGCTTTCTTT,CASSPPAVLNTEAFF
-,20,TRBJ2-6,TRBV28,-,TGTGCCAGCAGCAATTATCCCCTCCGGGAGTCGAGCTCTGGGGCCAACGTCCTGACTTTC,CASSNYPLRESSSGANVLTF
TRBD1,12,TRBJ2-1,TRBV27,-,TGTGCCAGCAAAACAGGGGGCAATGAGCAGTTCTTC,CASKTGGNEQFF
TRBD2,15,TRBJ2-3,TRBV15,few,TGTGCCACCAGCAGAGAACGGGGGGGGTCAGATACGCAGTATTTT,CATSRERGGSDTQYF
TRBD2,16,TRBJ2-1,TRBV28,-,TGTGCCAGCAGTTTGAGGGGACTAGCGGAGTTCAATGAGCAGTTCTTC,CASSLRGLAEFNEQFF
-,11,TRBJ1-1,TRBV6-5,-,TGTGCCAGCAGTTCCGGACAGTCAGTTTTCTTT,CASSSGQSVFF
-,15,TRBJ2-5,TRBV7-2,-,TGTGCCAGCAGCCGACAGGGAGGTCAGATAGAGACCCAGTACTTC,CASSRQGGQIETQYF
-,16,TRBJ2-4,TRBV6-1,-,TGTGCCAGCAGTGAAAGTCAAGGGGCAGGGGAAAACATTCAGTACTTC,CASSESQGAGENIQYF
-,13,TRBJ1-4,TRBV7-9,-,TGTGCCAGCAGCTCCGGCGGGCCAGAAAAACTGTTTTTT,CASSSGGPEKLFF
TRBD2,15,TRBJ2-7,TRBV13,-,TGTGCCAGCAGCACCGGGACTACCGGATCCTACGAGCAGTACTTC,CASSTGTTGSYEQYF
TRBD1,14,TRBJ2-7,TRBV25-1,-,TGTGCCAGCAGCCGGACAGGGTTCTCCTACGAGCAGTACTTC,CASSRTGFSYEQYF
TRBD1,17,TRBJ2-1,TRBV4-3,-,TGCGCCAGCAGCCAAGAATCCCAGGGGGCGATTTACAATGAGCAGTTCTTC,CASSQESQGAIYNEQFF
-,16,TRBJ2-2,TRBV9,-,TGTGCCAGCAGCGTAGAGCTCAGGGTGGACACCGGGGAGCTGTTTTTT,CASSVELRVDTGELFF
TRBD1,14,TRBJ2-2,TRBV2,-,TGTGCCAGCATCGGGACAGGGAGCACCGGGGAGCTGTTTTTT,CASIGTGSTGELFF
TRBD2,16,TRBJ2-1,TRBV7-6,-,TGTGCCAGCAGCTTTCTAGCGGGGGGGCCTTCCAATGAGCAGTTCTTC,CASSFLAGGPSNEQFF
TRBD1,14,TRBJ2-5,TRBV6-1,-,TGTGCCAGCAGTGCACAGGGGGATTGGGAGACCCAGTACTTC,CASSAQGDWETQYF
TRBD2,16,TRBJ2-2,TRBV9,-,TGTGCCAGCAGCGTTAGCGGGGGCCTCGAGTCCGGGGAGCTGTTTTTT,CASSVSGGLESGELFF
-,17,TRBJ2-2,TRBV18,-,TGTGCCAGCTCACCACCGATGAACAGCCGGTTAAGGGGGGAGCTGTTTTTT,CASSPPMNSRLRGELFF
TRBD1,14,TRBJ1-1,TRBV9,-,TGTGCCAGCAGCGTAGGGGACAGGAACACTGAAGCTTTCTTT,CASSVGDRNTEAFF
-,13,TRBJ2-7,TRBV29-1,-,TGCAGCGTTGTCCTTCCTCAGACCTACGAGCAGTACTTC,CSVVLPQTYEQYF
-,14,TRBJ1-2,TRBV5-1,-,TGCGCCAGCAGCTTACAGGCCACTAACTATGGCTACACCTTC,CASSLQATNYGYTF
TRBD1,12,TRBJ2-7,TRBV29-1,-,TGCAGCGTACAGGGGGTCGGTTACGAGCAGTACTTC,CSVQGVGYEQYF
TRBD2,18,TRBJ2-3,TRBV7-2,-,TGTGCCAGCAGCTTAGCGTCGGCTAGCGGGGGAGGGAGAGATACGCAGTATTTT,CASSLASASGGGRDTQYF
-,13,TRBJ1-3,TRBV5-1,-,TGCGCCAGCAGCTTGGCATCAGGAAACACCATATATTTT,CASSLASGNTIYF
TRBD1,15,TRBJ2-3,TRBV19,-,TGTGCCAGTACTGGGTACGGGACAGGGGTGGATACGCAGTATTTT,CASTGYGTGVDTQYF
TRBD2,14,TRBJ2-1,TRBV27,-,TGTGCCAGCAGTTTTAGCGGGCCCTACAATGAGCAGTTCTTC,CASSFSGPYNEQFF
TRBD1,14,TRBJ1-1,TRBV9,-,TGTGCCAGCAGCCCCTGGACAGGGAACACTGAAGCTTTCTTT,CASSPWTGNTEAFF
TRBD1,14,TRBJ1-6,TRBV10-3,-,TGTGCCATCACCTGGGACAGGGGAACATCACCCCTCCACTTT,CAITWDRGTSPLHF
-,13,TRBJ2-1,TRBV11-3,-,TGTGCCAGCAGCTCTACTAGCTCCAATGAGCAGTTCTTC,CASSSTSSNEQFF
TRBD1,16,TRBJ1-3,TRBV6-1,-,TGTGCCAGCAGTGATCGGACAGGAAGCTCTGGAAACACCATATATTTT,CASSDRTGSSGNTIYF
-,13,TRBJ2-1,TRBV7-2,once,TGTGCCAGCAGCGACGGAGCTTACAATGAGCAGTTCTTC,CASSDGAYNEQFF
-,15,TRBJ1-1,TRBV7-9,-,TGTGCCAGCAGCTTGGGTTTTGGAGGGGTCACTGAAGCTTTCTTT,CASSLGFGGVTEAFF
-,16,TRBJ1-4,TRBV7-2,-,TGTGCCAGCAGCTTATTTGGTCCGGCAACTAATGAAAAACTGTTTTTT,CASSLFGPATNEKLFF
TRBD1,19,TRBJ2-7,TRBV15,once,TGTGCCACCAGCAGAGATAGACGGCGGCGGGGACAGGGTGTCCACGAGCAGTACTTC,CATSRDRRRRGQGVHEQYF
TRBD1,14,TRBJ1-2,TRBV5-1,-,TGCGCCAGTCATCCGGGACAGGGGTCCGGAGGCTACACCTTC,CASHPGQGSGGYTF
-,15,TRBJ1-3,TRBV5-1,-,TGCGCCAGCAGCTTGACAGGGACCTCTGGAAACACCATATATTTT,CASSLTGTSGNTIYF
-,17,TRBJ2-6,TRBV10-1,-,TGCGCCAGCAACCCTGAGAGGAAGAGCTCTGGGGCCAACGTCCTGACTTTC,CASNPERKSSGANVLTF